This TCR beta chain appears in the sequencing data of a study of T cells after yellow fever vaccination. Study conclusions and caveats: Clonotypes shared by both compartments, CD4 and CD8, made up a small share. Boosting was followed by the reappearance of most primary-vaccination clones (about 97% CD4, 85% to 90% CD8).

CDR3 length: 11 amino acids. From germline, CDR1 is SQVTM and CDR2 ANQGSEA. This clonotype was found a few times. What it binds is not known. A read error may produce the germline difference seen at one junction end. A process of 5'RACE template switching, which added a universal primer site and UMIs, was used to make TCR cDNA. TCRdb redid the calling of the 5' RACE reads with MiXCR, one entry per CDR3 protein. The repertoire consists of 400,000 to 650,000 distinct CDR3 sequences, with roughly a fifth occurring once and the leading ten covering roughly a sixth. The chain has TRBV29-1 and TRBJ1-2; maybe TRBD1 (5 bases). This specimen consisted of PBMCs, obtained less than 25 days after the first yellow fever vaccination. This TCR was recovered from a man aged 18 to 30 who received the YFV17D yellow fever vaccine. The CDR3 region has the DNA TGCAGCGTTGTGGACCTCTGGAGGGGTCACTTC. This gives the protein CSVVDLWRGHF.